What follows are 31 T cell receptor beta chains derived from one specimen sequenced in a study of identical twins. TCRdb redid the calling of the 5' RACE reads with MiXCR, one entry per CDR3 protein. The table has fewer than 500,000 distinct CDR3 sequences, roughly an eighth seen once. The sample also formed part of further work on yellow fever vaccine responses in identical twins.

The sequencing input was CD4+ T cells sorted from blood. These receptors were obtained from a woman aged 18-30 years in good health.

This clonotype has only a few counts. The chain uses TRBV27 and TRBJ2-1; 8 nucleotides agree with TRBD1. Trimming cost V 9 bases and J 12 bases; bases outside gene matches: 4. Germline CDR1 and CDR2: MNHEY and SMNVEV (reference sequence). This CDR3 has 10 residues. CDR3 coding DNA: TGTGCCAGTGGGGACAGGACGCAGTTCTTC. This gives the protein CASGDRTQFF.

This clonotype has more than one count but fewer than ten. This sequence joins TRBV20-1 and TRBJ1-4, with unresolved D. Germline CDR1 and CDR2: DFQATT and SNEGSKA (reference sequence). This CDR3 contains 13 residues. V lost 4 bases, J lost 3 bases, and 9 bases lay in between. The CDR3 sequence: CSAIGRANEKLFF. CDR3 nucleotide sequence: TGCAGTGCTATAGGACGCGCTAATGAAAAACTGTTTTTT.

This chain uses TRBV2 with TRBJ2-4; 7 bases are shared with TRBD1. This CDR3 has 17 amino acids. J lost 0 bases, V lost 4 bases, and 9 bases had no gene match. Germline CDR1 SNHLY, CDR2 FYNNEI. The CDR3 here is CASSGGRQGLAKNIQYF. The CDR3 DNA reads as TGTGCCAGCAGTGGTGGAAGACAGGGCCTAGCCAAAAACATTCAGTACTTC. Full variable domain (rest looked up from reference TRBV2 and TRBJ2-4): EPEVTQTPSHQVTQMGQEVILRCVPISNHLYFYWYRQILGQKVEFLVSFYNNEISEKSEIFDDQFSVERPDGSNFTLKIRSTKLEDSAMYFCASSGGRQGLAKNIQYFGAGTRLSVL.

This chain uses TRBV30 with TRBJ2-3, with TRBD2 identical over 10 bases. Germline loops: CDR1 GTSNPN, CDR2 SVGIG (reference sequence). J lost 3 bases, V lost 4 bases, and 1 base had no gene match. CDR3 length: 13 residues. CDR3 in amino acids: CAWTSGRTDTQYF. CDR3 in DNA: TGTGCCTGGACTAGCGGGAGAACAGATACGCAGTATTTT.

This clonotype was detected ten times or more. The rearrangement uses TRBV5-1 and TRBJ1-6; D is possibly TRBD1 (6 bases). This CDR3 spans 15 amino acids. Trimming took off 0 bases at V and 7 bases at J, with 11 bases between the two ends. Looked up from germline, CDR1 is SGHRS and CDR2 is YFSETQ. In nucleotides, the CDR3 is TGCGCCAGCAGCTTGGGGTCAACAGGGAATTCACCCCTCCACTTT. This sequence encodes CASSLGSTGNSPLHF.

This clonotype has a handful of counts. J is TRBJ2-7 and V is TRBV5-1; D assignment may be TRBD1 or TRBD2 (5 bases each). The CDR3 spans 15 residues. CDR1 and CDR2 (germline): SGHRS, YFSETQ. The V gene lost 0 bases and the J gene lost 3 bases, with 13 bases spanning the gap. Written as DNA, the CDR3 is TGCGCCAGCAGCTTGGATCCGGGGCAGGTCTACGAGCAGTACTTC. As protein: CASSLDPGQVYEQYF.

The sample holds a few counts of this clonotype. The J gene is TRBJ2-6, the V gene TRBV6-1; D remains unclear. V was clipped by 6 bases and J by 0 bases, with 18 bases between them. CDR3 length equals 18 residues. The germline gives CDR1 MNHNS, CDR2 SASEGT. Here the CDR3 DNA reads TGTGCCAGCAGCTCCGAGAGACGTTTGCTCTCTGGGGCCAACGTCCTGACTTTC. It yields the protein CASSSERRLLSGANVLTF.

The rearrangement uses TRBV3-1 and TRBJ2-2; D not resolved. Trimming removed 0 bases from V and 6 bases from J, with 8 bases in between. The length of the CDR3 is 14 residues. Per germline, CDR1 LGHDT and CDR2 YNNKEL (reference sequence). The DNA of the CDR3 is TGTGCCAGCAGCCAAGACGGTTGGGCCGGGGAGCTGTTTTTT. Amino acids: CASSQDGWAGELFF. The whole variable domain, filled in from reference TRBV3-1 and TRBJ2-2, reads DTAVSQTPKYLVTQMGNDKSIKCEQNLGHDTMYWYKQDSKKFLKIMFSYNNKELIINETVPNRFSPKSPDKAHLNLHINSLELGDSAVYFCASSQDGWAGELFFGEGSRLTVL.

The chain links TRBV7-8 to TRBJ2-7; TRBD1 is a possible D gene (6 bases). Germline CDR1 and CDR2: SGHVS and FQNEAQ. The length of the CDR3 is 13 residues. V gave up 5 bases and J gave up 2 bases, with 10 bases separating them. The CDR3 region has the DNA TGTGCCAGCAGCAAGACAGGACCCTACGAGCAGTACTTC. Encoded protein: CASSKTGPYEQYF.

This clonotype was picked up a small number of times. The DNA of the CDR3 is TGCAGTGCAAGCAAAATTGCAGGGGGCACCGGGATGCTGTTTTTT. It yields the protein CSASKIAGGTGMLFF. V usage is TRBV20-1 and J usage is TRBJ2-2; 8 positions match TRBD1. Trimming removed 6 bases from V and 13 bases from J; junction bases left unmatched: 19. Germline-derived CDR1 and CDR2 are DFQATT and SNEGSKA (reference sequence). This CDR3 spans 15 amino acids.

The V gene is TRBV27, the J gene TRBJ2-2, with 8 bases identical to TRBD1. J was trimmed by 6 bases and V by 4 bases; bases with no gene match: 7. Germline CDR1 MNHEY, CDR2 SMNVEV (reference sequence). The CDR3 spans 15 residues. CDR3 sequence: CASSWTGSMPGELFF. CDR3 sequence (DNA): TGTGCCAGCAGTTGGACAGGGAGTATGCCCGGGGAGCTGTTTTTT.

The rearrangement links TRBV7-2 to TRBJ2-4, with D uncertain. This CDR3 comprises 17 residues. Germline V CDR1 and CDR2: SGHTA, FQGNSA. Trimming cost V 3 bases and J 0 bases, with 15 bases left between them. The CDR3 loop reads CASSFNPDDLAKNIQYF. The CDR3, as DNA: TGTGCCAGCAGCTTCAATCCGGATGACCTAGCCAAAAACATTCAGTACTTC.

This clonotype came up a few times. The chain combines TRBV20-1 with TRBJ1-2; possible D gene TRBD1, 5 bases. The CDR3 totals 15 residues. The V and J ends lost 5 bases and 2 bases respectively, with 18 bases between them. CDR1 and CDR2 from the germline V gene are DFQATT and SNEGSKA (reference sequence). CDR3 sequence: CSAPTTRAANYGYTF. CDR3 in DNA: TGCAGTGCTCCTACTACCAGGGCCGCAAACTATGGCTACACCTTC.

Comment on this clonotype: Germline and junction disagree at one end, which may indicate a read error. The CDR3 nucleotides read TGCGCCAGCAGCCAAGATCGGCGGGGGGGGAGCACAGATGCGCAGTATTTT. Residues: CASSQDRRGGSTDAQYF. The genes are TRBV4-1 and TRBJ2-3; TRBD2 aligns across 9 bases. CDR1 and CDR2 (germline): MGHRA, YSYEKL. This CDR3 contains 17 residues.

This CDR3 reads CASLRGGRNNEQFF. CDR3 in DNA: TGTGCCAGCCTCCGGGGGGGGCGGAACAATGAGCAGTTCTTC. The chain links TRBV6-2 or TRBV6-3 to TRBJ2-1, with 8 nucleotides matching TRBD2. V shed 8 bases and J 5 bases; nucleotides not matched to a gene: 8. CDR1 is MNHEY, CDR2 SVGEGT, per germline. This CDR3 has 14 residues.

The V and J genes are TRBV3-1 and TRBJ1-1; 8 bases match TRBD1. The germline V gene encodes CDR1 LGHDT and CDR2 YNNKEL (reference sequence). The CDR3 spans 16 residues. After removal of 3 bases from V and 5 bases from J, the junction contained 11 bases not matched to a gene. CDR3 sequence: CASSQGRQYRGTEAFF. DNA for the CDR3: TGTGCCAGCAGCCAGGGTCGCCAGTACAGGGGGACTGAAGCTTTCTTT.

The sample holds many counts of this clonotype. The DNA of the CDR3 is TGTGCCAGCAGGGAGAGCCCACAGGGCCAACACTATGGCTACACCTTC. It is translated as CASRESPQGQHYGYTF. The chain has TRBV28 and TRBJ1-2, with a tentative D call TRBD1 (6 bases). The germline V gene has CDR1 MDHEN and CDR2 SYDVKM. V was clipped by 6 bases and J by 3 bases, with 20 bases between them. This CDR3 has 16 residues.

The V gene is TRBV19, the J gene TRBJ2-5; D is perhaps TRBD2 (6 bases). Germline CDR1 reads LNHDA; CDR2 reads SQIVND (reference sequence). CDR3 length: 13 amino acids. V lost 5 bases, J lost 2 bases, and 9 bases lay in between. This CDR3 reads CASSWDWQETQYF. CDR3 in DNA: TGTGCCAGTAGTTGGGACTGGCAAGAGACCCAGTACTTC.

The sample holds a few counts of this clonotype. This sequence joins TRBV5-1 and TRBJ2-3; 7 bases match TRBD1. The trim removed 0 bases at V and 6 bases at J, leaving 4 bases unmatched. Germline assignment: CDR1 SGHRS and CDR2 YFSETQ. This CDR3 contains 14 residues. The CDR3 spells CASSLATGMDTQYF. The DNA of the CDR3 is TGCGCCAGCAGCTTGGCGACAGGGATGGATACGCAGTATTTT.

The chain combines TRBV3-1 with TRBJ1-1; the D gene is possibly TRBD1 (5 bases). The V end lost 3 bases, the J end lost 1 base, and 12 bases lay between the germline ends. Germline CDR1 reads LGHDT; CDR2 reads YNNKEL (reference sequence). The CDR3 covers 15 residues. CDR3 sequence (DNA): TGTGCCAGCAGCCAGGCCGGGGCAGCGAACACTGAAGCTTTCTTT. Translated, it gives CASSQAGAANTEAFF.

This clonotype has just a few counts. This chain uses TRBV19 with TRBJ1-1; D gene uncertain. V was clipped by 4 bases and J by 0 bases, with 9 bases between them. Germline V gene lookup returns CDR1 LNHDA and CDR2 SQIVND (reference sequence). This CDR3 is 14 amino acids long. In DNA, the CDR3 is TGTGCCAGTAGTAGCCCCACAGTGAACACTGAAGCTTTCTTT. This encodes CASSSPTVNTEAFF. The full variable domain, in which reference TRBV19 and TRBJ1-1 provide the parts outside the CDR3, is DGGITQSPKYLFRKEGQNVTLSCEQNLNHDAMYWYRQDPGQGLRLIYYSQIVNDFQKGDIAEGYSVSREKKESFPLTVTSAQKNPTAFYLCASSSPTVNTEAFFGQGTRLTVV.

The rearrangement joins TRBV15 to TRBJ2-5; perhaps TRBD1 as D (5 bases). Between the trimmed V and J ends, which lost 0 bases and 4 bases, there was a span of 9 bases. The germline V gene has CDR1 LNHNV and CDR2 YYDKDF (reference sequence). The CDR3 runs to 14 residues. The CDR3 bases are TGTGCCACCAGCAGAGAGGTCAGGGCAGAGACCCAGTACTTC. Translated: CATSREVRAETQYF.

This chain connects TRBV15 to TRBJ2-1; perhaps TRBD1 as D (5 bases). The CDR3 extends over 15 amino acids. V lost 4 bases and J 6 bases, leaving 16 bases between the germline ends. The V gene's germline CDR1 is LNHNV and CDR2 YYDKDF (reference sequence). As DNA, the CDR3 is TGTGCCACCAGCACTAGGACATTTACCGGCAATGAGCAGTTCTTC. Protein product: CATSTRTFTGNEQFF. Full variable domain (outside the CDR3, taken from reference TRBV15 and TRBJ2-1): DAMVIQNPRYQVTQFGKPVTLSCSQTLNHNVMYWYQQKSSQAPKLLFHYYDKDFNNEADTPDNFQSRRPNTSFCFLDIRSPGLGDTAMYLCATSTRTFTGNEQFFGPGTRLTVL.

The rearrangement links TRBV20-1 to TRBJ2-3, with TRBD2 matching 11 bases. This CDR3 comprises 14 residues. V lost 3 bases and J lost 5; bases outside the gene matches: 4. The germline V gene encodes CDR1 DFQATT and CDR2 SNEGSKA (reference sequence). CDR3 sequence: CSARGLAALDTQYF. The DNA for the CDR3 is TGCAGTGCTAGGGGACTAGCGGCCCTAGATACGCAGTATTTT.

This clonotype was recorded a few times. The chain combines TRBV20-1 with TRBJ2-4; maybe TRBD2 (5 bases). The V and J ends lost 0 bases and 1 base respectively, with 16 bases between them. Germline V gene data show CDR1 as DFQATT and CDR2 as SNEGSKA (reference sequence). This CDR3 has 17 amino acids. Here the CDR3 reads CSARDGPWERAKNIQYF. The CDR3 bases are TGCAGTGCTAGAGATGGGCCCTGGGAGCGCGCCAAAAACATTCAGTACTTC.

This clonotype was counted only a few times. The chain joins TRBV20-1 to TRBJ2-2; TRBD2 agrees at 7 bases. Germline CDR1 DFQATT, CDR2 SNEGSKA (reference sequence). The CDR3 length is 16 residues. The V segment lost 7 bases and the J segment 3 bases; nucleotides outside the gene matches: 14. For the CDR3, the DNA is TGCAGTGTTACGGGGACTACACGTTACTACACCGGGGAGCTGTTTTTT. The encoded protein is CSVTGTTRYYTGELFF.

This clonotype has only one observation. The genes are TRBV6-6 and TRBJ1-1, with D maybe TRBD1 (6 bases). V shed 7 bases and J shed 3 bases, with 12 bases lying between them. The CDR3 has 13 amino acids. CDR1 and CDR2 from the germline V gene are MNHNY and SVGAGI (reference sequence). The CDR3 sequence is CASMRGGDTEAFF. The CDR3 DNA sequence: TGTGCCAGCATGAGGGGGGGGGACACTGAAGCTTTCTTT.

The table lists this clonotype with a few counts. The chain links TRBV7-9 to TRBJ1-6; no firm D call. Germline V gene sequence: CDR1 SEHNR, CDR2 FQNEAQ (reference sequence). Trimming pared 5 bases from V and 0 bases from J, leaving 11 bases between. This CDR3 spans 16 amino acids. The CDR3 here is CASSVRTSSYNSPLHF. The CDR3 nucleotides read TGTGCCAGCAGCGTTAGGACCAGCTCCTATAATTCACCCCTCCACTTT.

V gene TRBV5-4 combines with J gene TRBJ1-6; D gene unclear. Deletions cut 1 base from V and 5 bases from J, with 10 bases between. This CDR3 is built from 15 residues. The germline V gene encodes CDR1 SGHNT and CDR2 YYREEE (reference sequence). In DNA form, the CDR3 reads TGTGCCAGCAGCTTGAGGGAGTTGGATAATTCACCCCTCCACTTT. It is translated as CASSLRELDNSPLHF. Looking up the rest from reference TRBV5-4 and TRBJ1-6 gives the full variable domain: ETGVTQSPTHLIKTRGQQVTLRCSSQSGHNTVSWYQQALGQGPQFIFQYYREEENGRGNFPPRFSGLQFPNYSSELNVNALELDDSALYLCASSLRELDNSPLHFGNGTRLTVT.

The V and J genes are TRBV6-5 and TRBJ1-3, with a possible D match to TRBD1 (5 bases). Per germline, CDR1 MNHEY and CDR2 SVGAGI. The CDR3 runs 17 residues. V lost 0 bases to trimming and J lost 4 bases, with 16 bases between them. The CDR3 region has the DNA TGTGCCAGCAGTTACTCGAATCTAGGGGAATCGGGAAACACCATATATTTT. Protein product: CASSYSNLGESGNTIYF.

The chain joins TRBV3-1 to TRBJ2-7; 13 nucleotides agree with TRBD2. J was trimmed by 7 bases and V by 2 bases; bases with no gene match: 8. The CDR3 spans 16 residues. Germline V CDR1 and CDR2: LGHDT, YNNKEL (reference sequence). The CDR3 bases are TGTGCCAGCAGCCAACAACTAGCGGGGGGGCCGAGTGAGCAGTACTTC. This codes for CASSQQLAGGPSEQYF.